The rows below give T cell receptor beta chains drawn from one sample of a study of shared clonotypes between healthy human individuals. Some clones are missing from TCRdb's copy, which holds only in-frame ones; the method was immunoSEQ multiplex PCR. The sample carries roughly 640,000 clones, more than 95% recorded once. The specimen sequenced was naive CD4+ T cells sorted from blood. The receptors here all came from a woman in her thirties in good health. The CDR3 runs from the conserved cysteine through the conserved F or W. A D gene is named only where the DNA matches it firmly. Clone sizes are given selectively: once, few, many, or a class where the clone is expanded.

once | TRBJ2-5 | NA | TRBV5-1 | 16 | TGCGCCAGCAGCTACGGGGGGCTGGGGGCGAGGGAGACCCAGTACTTC | CASSYGGLGARETQYF
NA | TRBJ2-3 | NA | TRBV7-8 | 16 | TGTGCCAGCAGCTCCACCTCAGGAACACACACAGATACGCAGTATTTT | CASSSTSGTHTDTQYF
once | TRBJ2-1 | NA | TRBV7-2 | 13 | TGTGCCAGCAGCTTATTTCTTGCGAATGAGCAGTTCTTC | CASSLFLANEQFF
NA | TRBJ2-7 | NA | TRBV11-3 | 16 | TGTGCCAGCAGCCAGGGGGGGGGCAGCGGCTCCTACGAGCAGTACTTC | CASSQGGGSGSYEQYF
NA | TRBJ2-5 | NA | TRBV19 | 14 | TGTGCCACCCATAGTAGAGGCGGCCAAGAGACCCAGTACTTC | CATHSRGGQETQYF
NA | TRBJ2-2 | TRBD1 | TRBV5-4 | 15 | TGTGCCAGCAGCTCTCTTGGACAGGGATCCGGGGAGCTGTTTTTT | CASSSLGQGSGELFF
NA | TRBJ2-4 | NA | TRBV7-6 | 11 | TGTGCCAGCAGCCCGGACAGCATTCAGTACTTC | CASSPDSIQYF
NA | TRBJ2-7 | TRBD1 | TRBV6-5 | 14 | TGTGCCAGCAGTTACGGGACAGGGGGGTACGAGCAGTACTTC | CASSYGTGGYEQYF
NA | TRBJ1-1 | NA | TRBV29-1 | 13 | TGCAGCGTTGGTCCCAGGTTGAACACTGAAGCTTTCTTT | CSVGPRLNTEAFF
NA | TRBJ1-4 | NA | TRBV19 | 14 | TGTGCCAGCGAACAGGGAGGCCGCAATGAAAAACTGTTTTTT | CASEQGGRNEKLFF